This T cell receptor (beta chain) was identified in a study of sequential checkpoint blockade in melanoma. Background on the study: Patients were randomized 1:1 to nivolumab-then-ipilimumab or ipilimumab-then-nivolumab first-line. Maintenance nivolumab came after either treatment sequence.

Sequencing was performed with immunoSEQ multiplex PCR; in TCRdb, only in-frame clones are kept and a portion is missing. In the table there are 25,000 to 30,000 clones, about 83% of which are singletons. CDR1 SEHNR and CDR2 FQNEAQ come from the germline V gene (reference sequence). V was clipped by 5 bases and J by 7 bases; unmatched bases: 3. The CDR3 totals 12 residues. Treatment denoted: randomized to nivolumab then ipilimumab (arm A) or the reverse (arm B). None of the patients previously received DNA-damaging chemotherapy. PBMC sorting kept live CD3+CD8+ cells without CD19 or CD56. This rearrangement joins TRBV7-9 to TRBJ2-7, with 9 bases lining up with TRBD1. Material: CD8+ T cells sorted from blood (inferred from file names), obtained from a patient given nivolumab and ipilimumab in sequence. The receptor was derived from a human donor with melanoma. This CDR3 reads CASSATGGEQYF. Written as DNA, the CDR3 is TGTGCCAGCAGCGCGACAGGGGGTGAGCAGTACTTC.